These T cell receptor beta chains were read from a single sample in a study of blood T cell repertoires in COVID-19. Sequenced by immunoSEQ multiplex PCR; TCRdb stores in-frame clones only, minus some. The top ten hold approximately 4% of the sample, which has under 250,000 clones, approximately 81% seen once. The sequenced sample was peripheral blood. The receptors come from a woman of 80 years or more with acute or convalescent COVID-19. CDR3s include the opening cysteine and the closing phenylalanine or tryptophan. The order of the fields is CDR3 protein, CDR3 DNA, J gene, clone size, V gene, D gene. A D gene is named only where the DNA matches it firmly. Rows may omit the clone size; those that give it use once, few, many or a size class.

CDR3aa: CASSTQGTNYGYTF
CDR3nt: TGTGCCAGTAGTACACAGGGGACTAACTATGGCTACACCTTC
j_gene: TRBJ1-2
abundance: -
v_gene: TRBV19
d_gene: TRBD1

CDR3aa: CASSSLALANTEAFF
CDR3nt: TGTGCCAGCAGCTCTCTAGCCTTGGCGAACACTGAAGCTTTCTTT
j_gene: TRBJ1-1
abundance: few
v_gene: TRBV5-6
d_gene: -

CDR3aa: CASRPRGDEQYF
CDR3nt: TGTGCCAGCAGGCCCAGGGGCGACGAGCAGTACTTC
j_gene: TRBJ2-7
abundance: -
v_gene: TRBV6-5
d_gene: -

CDR3aa: CASSETSSVTDTQYF
CDR3nt: TGTGCCAGCAGCGAGACTAGTTCAGTCACAGATACGCAGTATTTT
j_gene: TRBJ2-3
abundance: -
v_gene: TRBV5-5
d_gene: -

CDR3aa: CASSRTVNNEQFF
CDR3nt: TGCGCCAGCAGCAGGACAGTTAACAATGAGCAGTTCTTC
j_gene: TRBJ2-1
abundance: -
v_gene: TRBV4-1
d_gene: -

CDR3aa: CASSPTQETQYF
CDR3nt: TGCGCCAGCAGCCCTACCCAAGAGACCCAGTACTTC
j_gene: TRBJ2-5
abundance: -
v_gene: TRBV5-1
d_gene: -

CDR3aa: CASSAGVGELFF
CDR3nt: TGTGCCAGCAGTGCAGGGGTCGGGGAGCTGTTTTTT
j_gene: TRBJ2-2
abundance: few
v_gene: TRBV12-3/TRBV12-4
d_gene: -

CDR3aa: CASSPARSSNEKLFF
CDR3nt: TGTGCCAGCTCACCAGCGCGGTCTAGTAATGAAAAACTGTTTTTT
j_gene: TRBJ1-4
abundance: -
v_gene: TRBV18
d_gene: -

CDR3aa: CAISEGTGSSYNSPLHF
CDR3nt: TGTGCCATCAGTGAGGGGACAGGGAGCTCCTATAATTCACCCCTCCACTTT
j_gene: TRBJ1-6
abundance: few
v_gene: TRBV10-3
d_gene: TRBD1

CDR3aa: CASSKIGGGASYYEQYF
CDR3nt: TGTGCCAGCAGTAAAATAGGCGGGGGGGCCTCCTACTACGAGCAGTACTTC
j_gene: TRBJ2-7
abundance: -
v_gene: TRBV11-3
d_gene: TRBD2

CDR3aa: CASSRDRGGYGYTF
CDR3nt: TGTGCCAGCAGTAGGGACAGGGGTGGTTATGGCTACACCTTC
j_gene: TRBJ1-2
abundance: -
v_gene: TRBV2
d_gene: TRBD1

CDR3aa: CASSAISDTQYF
CDR3nt: TGTGCCAGCAGTGCCATTAGTGATACGCAGTATTTT
j_gene: TRBJ2-3
abundance: -
v_gene: TRBV12-3/TRBV12-4
d_gene: -

CDR3aa: CATSRGGVQETQYF
CDR3nt: TGTGCCACCAGCAGAGGCGGAGTCCAAGAGACCCAGTACTTC
j_gene: TRBJ2-5
abundance: -
v_gene: TRBV15
d_gene: -

CDR3aa: CASGLARQTGYYYEQYF
CDR3nt: TGTGCTAGTGGTTTGGCTCGACAGACAGGGTACTACTACGAGCAGTACTTC
j_gene: TRBJ2-7
abundance: -
v_gene: TRBV12-5
d_gene: TRBD1

CDR3aa: CASSSSSGNTIYF
CDR3nt: TGTGCCAGCAGCTCGTCCTCTGGAAACACCATATATTTT
j_gene: TRBJ1-3
abundance: -
v_gene: TRBV7-2
d_gene: -

CDR3aa: CASSSRAGGNEAFF
CDR3nt: TGTGCCAGCAGTTCTCGGGCAGGGGGGAATGAAGCTTTCTTT
j_gene: TRBJ1-1
abundance: -
v_gene: TRBV27
d_gene: TRBD1

CDR3aa: CASSSRDTGTEAFF
CDR3nt: TGTGCCAGTAGTAGCCGGGACACTGGCACTGAAGCTTTCTTT
j_gene: TRBJ1-1
abundance: -
v_gene: TRBV19
d_gene: -

CDR3aa: CASDEGRGTDTQYF
CDR3nt: TGCGCCAGCGATGAGGGCAGGGGGACAGATACGCAGTATTTT
j_gene: TRBJ2-3
abundance: -
v_gene: TRBV5-1
d_gene: TRBD1

CDR3aa: CASTNPPRHTNEKLFF
CDR3nt: TGTGCCAGCACCAACCCTCCCAGACACACTAATGAAAAACTGTTTTTT
j_gene: TRBJ1-4
abundance: -
v_gene: TRBV3-1/TRBV3-2
d_gene: -

CDR3aa: CASSVGQGSGNTIYF
CDR3nt: TGTGCCAGCAGCGTAGGACAGGGCTCTGGAAACACCATATATTTT
j_gene: TRBJ1-3
abundance: once
v_gene: TRBV9
d_gene: TRBD1

CDR3aa: CASSEIISVTTNEKLFF
CDR3nt: TGTGCCAGCAGTGAAATAATCTCGGTAACAACTAATGAAAAACTGTTTTTT
j_gene: TRBJ1-4
abundance: -
v_gene: TRBV6-1
d_gene: -

CDR3aa: CASSYNYRGQGQPQHF
CDR3nt: TGTGCCAGCAGTTACAACTACAGGGGCCAGGGTCAGCCCCAGCATTTT
j_gene: TRBJ1-5
abundance: -
v_gene: TRBV6-2/TRBV6-3
d_gene: TRBD1

CDR3aa: CAISLTGGRSEAFF
CDR3nt: TGTGCCATCAGTCTGACAGGGGGGAGATCTGAAGCTTTCTTT
j_gene: TRBJ1-1
abundance: few
v_gene: TRBV10-3
d_gene: TRBD1

CDR3aa: CASSWGQGGSYNEQFF
CDR3nt: TGTGCCAGCAGCTGGGGACAGGGAGGCTCCTACAATGAGCAGTTCTTC
j_gene: TRBJ2-1
abundance: -
v_gene: TRBV11-3
d_gene: TRBD1

CDR3aa: CASSRGASTDTQYF
CDR3nt: TGTGCCAGCAGCCGGGGAGCTAGCACAGATACGCAGTATTTT
j_gene: TRBJ2-3
abundance: once
v_gene: TRBV5-6
d_gene: -

CDR3aa: CASSSHRDQPQHF
CDR3nt: TGTGCCAGCAGCTCGCACAGGGATCAGCCCCAGCATTTT
j_gene: TRBJ1-5
abundance: once
v_gene: TRBV7-2
d_gene: -

CDR3aa: CSVADRGLEKLFF
CDR3nt: TGCAGCGTAGCGGACAGGGGGCTTGAAAAACTGTTTTTT
j_gene: TRBJ1-4
abundance: -
v_gene: TRBV29-1
d_gene: TRBD1

CDR3aa: CASSSDRPNSYEQYF
CDR3nt: TGTGCCAGCAGTTCGGACAGACCAAACTCCTACGAGCAGTACTTC
j_gene: TRBJ2-7
abundance: -
v_gene: TRBV27
d_gene: -

CDR3aa: CARGGGSGTDTQYF
CDR3nt: TGTGCCAGAGGGGGGGGGAGCGGCACAGATACGCAGTATTTT
j_gene: TRBJ2-3
abundance: -
v_gene: TRBV2
d_gene: -

CDR3aa: CASSTLTGRAYEQYF
CDR3nt: TGTGCCAGTAGTACGCTGACAGGGCGTGCCTACGAGCAGTACTTC
j_gene: TRBJ2-7
abundance: -
v_gene: TRBV19
d_gene: TRBD1

CDR3aa: CASSPNTGGREQFF
CDR3nt: TGTGCCAGCAGCCCTAACACGGGGGGGCGTGAGCAGTTCTTC
j_gene: TRBJ2-1
abundance: -
v_gene: TRBV7-3
d_gene: TRBD2

CDR3aa: CASSQAGGLYYGYTF
CDR3nt: TGCGCCAGCAGCCAAGCCGGGGGGCTATACTATGGCTACACCTTC
j_gene: TRBJ1-2
abundance: once
v_gene: TRBV4-3
d_gene: -

CDR3aa: CASRRQEHTGELFF
CDR3nt: TGTGCCAGTAGGCGACAGGAGCACACCGGGGAGCTGTTTTTT
j_gene: TRBJ2-2
abundance: -
v_gene: TRBV19
d_gene: -

CDR3aa: CASSPRGRSPLHF
CDR3nt: TGTGCCAGCAGCCCCAGGGGGAGGTCACCCCTCCACTTT
j_gene: TRBJ1-6
abundance: few
v_gene: TRBV7-2
d_gene: TRBD1

CDR3aa: CASSESSGTGGGYTF
CDR3nt: TGTGCCAGCAGTGAAAGTTCCGGGACAGGAGGTGGCTACACCTTC
j_gene: TRBJ1-2
abundance: few
v_gene: TRBV2
d_gene: TRBD1

CDR3aa: CASGVEGAGPDTQYF
CDR3nt: TGTGCCAGCGGCGTAGAGGGGGCGGGTCCAGATACGCAGTATTTT
j_gene: TRBJ2-3
abundance: -
v_gene: TRBV6-4
d_gene: TRBD1

CDR3aa: CASRPGTNYGYTF
CDR3nt: TGTGCCAGCAGACCAGGAACTAACTATGGCTACACCTTC
j_gene: TRBJ1-2
abundance: -
v_gene: TRBV6-5
d_gene: -

CDR3aa: CASSTSGGLYEQYF
CDR3nt: TGTGCCAGTAGTACTAGCGGGGGGCTTTACGAGCAGTACTTC
j_gene: TRBJ2-7
abundance: -
v_gene: TRBV19
d_gene: TRBD2

CDR3aa: CASSSAGTRGEQYF
CDR3nt: TGTGCCAGCAGTTCTGCGGGCACCCGGGGCGAGCAGTACTTC
j_gene: TRBJ2-7
abundance: -
v_gene: TRBV6-2/TRBV6-3
d_gene: -

CDR3aa: CAIYETNTGELFF
CDR3nt: TGTGCCATCTATGAGACGAACACCGGGGAGCTGTTTTTT
j_gene: TRBJ2-2
abundance: -
v_gene: TRBV27
d_gene: -

CDR3aa: CASSQTDRGAVHEAFF
CDR3nt: TGCGCCAGCAGCCAAACGGACAGGGGGGCGGTCCATGAAGCTTTCTTT
j_gene: TRBJ1-1
abundance: -
v_gene: TRBV4-1
d_gene: TRBD1

CDR3aa: CASSLGGVERGYTF
CDR3nt: TGTGCCAGCAGCTTAGGCGGCGTAGAGAGGGGCTACACCTTC
j_gene: TRBJ1-2
abundance: -
v_gene: TRBV7-2
d_gene: -

CDR3aa: CASSLRSGREGETQYF
CDR3nt: TGTGCCAGCAGCTTAAGGTCGGGACGGGAGGGAGAGACCCAGTACTTC
j_gene: TRBJ2-5
abundance: once
v_gene: TRBV11-3
d_gene: TRBD2

CDR3aa: CASSLLGDGYTF
CDR3nt: TGTGCCAGCAGCTTATTAGGGGATGGCTACACCTTC
j_gene: TRBJ1-2
abundance: -
v_gene: TRBV7-9
d_gene: -

CDR3aa: CASSRAPTENYGYTF
CDR3nt: TGCGCCAGCAGCAGGGCCCCGACAGAGAACTATGGCTACACCTTC
j_gene: TRBJ1-2
abundance: -
v_gene: TRBV5-1
d_gene: -

CDR3aa: CASSEASGYQPQHF
CDR3nt: TGTGCCAGCAGTGAAGCGTCAGGGTATCAGCCCCAGCATTTT
j_gene: TRBJ1-5
abundance: once
v_gene: TRBV6-1
d_gene: -

CDR3aa: CASSQEASGGAQYF
CDR3nt: TGTGCCAGCAGCCAAGAGGCTAGCGGGGGGGCGCAGTATTTT
j_gene: TRBJ2-3
abundance: -
v_gene: TRBV3-1/TRBV3-2
d_gene: TRBD2

CDR3aa: CASSMGAWELFF
CDR3nt: TGTGCCAGTAGTATGGGAGCCTGGGAGCTGTTTTTT
j_gene: TRBJ2-2
abundance: -
v_gene: TRBV19
d_gene: -

CDR3aa: CASSSTVNSPLHF
CDR3nt: TGTGCCAGTAGTTCTACTGTTAATTCACCCCTCCACTTT
j_gene: TRBJ1-6
abundance: -
v_gene: TRBV19
d_gene: -

CDR3aa: CASRRTSGGTDTQYF
CDR3nt: TGTGCCAGCAGAAGGACTAGCGGGGGGACAGATACGCAGTATTTT
j_gene: TRBJ2-3
abundance: -
v_gene: TRBV7-2
d_gene: TRBD2

CDR3aa: CACLQGYYGYTF
CDR3nt: TGTGCCTGTTTACAGGGGTACTATGGCTACACCTTC
j_gene: TRBJ1-2
abundance: -
v_gene: TRBV30
d_gene: TRBD1

CDR3aa: CASSFLKGAFGYTF
CDR3nt: TGTGCCAGCAGTTTTCTTAAGGGGGCCTTTGGCTACACCTTC
j_gene: TRBJ1-2
abundance: -
v_gene: TRBV6-5
d_gene: TRBD1

CDR3aa: CASSHQKSNEQFF
CDR3nt: TGTGCCAGCAGCCACCAGAAAAGCAATGAGCAGTTCTTC
j_gene: TRBJ2-1
abundance: -
v_gene: TRBV3-1/TRBV3-2
d_gene: -

CDR3aa: CASSRRDRGLNSPLHF
CDR3nt: TGTGCCAGCAGCAGACGGGACAGGGGCCTTAATTCACCCCTCCACTTT
j_gene: TRBJ1-6
abundance: -
v_gene: TRBV5-4
d_gene: TRBD1

CDR3aa: CASSLPDRGNEQFF
CDR3nt: TGTGCCAGCAGCTTACCGGACAGGGGAAATGAGCAGTTCTTC
j_gene: TRBJ2-1
abundance: -
v_gene: TRBV7-3
d_gene: TRBD1

CDR3aa: CASIWEGLRDGYTF
CDR3nt: TGTGCCAGCATCTGGGAAGGGTTGAGGGATGGCTACACCTTC
j_gene: TRBJ1-2
abundance: once
v_gene: TRBV2
d_gene: -

CDR3aa: CASSSGTGRNEKLFF
CDR3nt: TGTGCCAGCAGCAGCGGGACCGGGCGCAATGAAAAACTGTTTTTT
j_gene: TRBJ1-4
abundance: -
v_gene: TRBV21-1
d_gene: -

CDR3aa: CASSYPTGTGRISNQPQHF
CDR3nt: TGTGCCAGCAGTTACCCGACCGGGACAGGGAGGATAAGCAATCAGCCCCAGCATTTT
j_gene: TRBJ1-5
abundance: -
v_gene: TRBV6-2/TRBV6-3
d_gene: TRBD1